One and the same sample provided the 15 T cell receptor beta chains below, sequenced in a study of T cell repertoires in cytomegalovirus infection. From the reads, TCRdb called clonotypes with MiXCR, one entry per CDR3 protein. This table has about 83,000 distinct CDR3 sequences, about 44% appearing once. Antigens of these TCRs are unknown. The sample was CD8+ T cells from cultured PBMCs, taken from culture after CMV antigen stimulation. Source of these receptors: a human donor in good health (CMV status not recorded). Some clones in this sample may be carry-over from other donors' samples.

This clonotype came up many times. Here the CDR3 DNA reads TGTGCCAGCAGCCTTGGGCTAGCCCTAATCTCTGGGGCCAACGTCCTGACTTTC. It specifies CASSLGLALISGANVLTF. The chain joins TRBV12-3 or TRBV12-4 to TRBJ2-6; a possible D gene is TRBD2 (5 bases). V was shortened by 6 bases and J by 0 bases, with 18 bases between the two germline ends. The CDR3 has 18 residues.

Comment on this clonotype: Germline and junction disagree at one end, which may indicate a read error. The V call is TRBV11-1, the J call TRBJ1-1; no definite D call. The CDR3 extends over 13 amino acids. From germline, CDR1 is SGHAT and CDR2 FQDESV (reference sequence). CDR3 protein: CASSSALNTEALF. DNA for the CDR3: TGTGCCAGCAGCTCCGCTCTGAACACTGAAGCTTTGTTT.

This clonotype turned up a few times. The chain uses TRBV27 and TRBJ1-5, with D tentatively TRBD1 (6 bases). The V end was cut by 5 bases, the J end by 2 bases, with 16 bases between. In germline, CDR1 is MNHEY, CDR2 SMNVEV (reference sequence). CDR3 size: 16 residues. CDR3 nucleotide sequence: TGTGCCAGCAGTCCAAGCAGGGGTGGCGGCAATCAGCCCCAGCATTTT. This sequence encodes CASSPSRGGGNQPQHF.

The rearrangement uses TRBV11-1 and TRBJ1-1; D is uncertain. Trimming stripped 2 bases from V and 3 bases from J, with 10 bases between. Germline values: CDR1 SGHAT, CDR2 FQDESV (reference sequence). CDR3 length equals 14 residues. CDR3 sequence: CASSLMEGDTEAFF. The DNA for the CDR3 is TGTGCCAGCAGCTTAATGGAGGGAGACACTGAAGCTTTCTTT.

This rearrangement joins TRBV10-3 to TRBJ2-5; the match to TRBD1 covers 9 bases. CDR3 length: 14 amino acids. Germline loops: CDR1 ENHRY, CDR2 SYGVKD. The V and J ends lost 6 bases and 1 base, in that order; junction bases with no gene match: 3. The CDR3 here is CAIREGQGQETQYF. The CDR3 DNA sequence: TGTGCCATCAGAGAGGGACAGGGCCAAGAGACCCAGTACTTC.

The chain uses TRBV27 and TRBJ2-4; D is undetermined. The V gene's germline CDR1 is MNHEY and CDR2 SMNVEV (reference sequence). V lost 0 bases to trimming and J lost 0 bases, with 9 bases between them. This CDR3 contains 16 residues. The CDR3 DNA is TGTGCCAGCAGTTTATCTGGGGATTTAGCCAAAAACATTCAGTACTTC. Amino acid sequence: CASSLSGDLAKNIQYF.

The chain uses TRBV20-1 and TRBJ1-5; 7 bases agree with TRBD1. The V and J ends lost 6 bases and 5 bases, in that order; junction bases with no gene match: 7. Germline-derived CDR1 and CDR2 are DFQATT and SNEGSKA (reference sequence). The CDR3 has 13 amino acids. The CDR3 sequence is CSATDRLDQPQHF. The CDR3 coding sequence is TGCAGTGCGACGGACAGGCTGGATCAGCCCCAGCATTTT.

This sequence joins TRBV29-1 and TRBJ1-2; no definite D call. Germline V gene sequence: CDR1 SQVTM, CDR2 ANQGSEA. V dropped 7 bases and J dropped 4 bases, with 13 bases sitting between them. There are 12 residues in the CDR3. Here the CDR3 DNA reads TGCAGCGCAGGACCCTCCGGCTATGGCTACACCTTC. It is translated as CSAGPSGYGYTF. The variable domain in full, completed from reference TRBV29-1 and TRBJ1-2, reads SAVISQKPSRDICQRGTSLTIQCQVDSQVTMMFWYRQQPGQSLTLIATANQGSEATYESGFVIDKFPISRPNLTFSTLTVSNMSPEDSSIYLCSAGPSGYGYTFGSGTRLTVV.

The CDR3 spells CASSGARGQGAYEQYF. DNA for the CDR3: TGTGCCAGCAGTGGAGCCCGGGGACAGGGAGCCTACGAGCAGTACTTC. The rearrangement joins TRBV12-3 or TRBV12-4 to TRBJ2-7; 9 nucleotides agree with TRBD1. The CDR3 sequence is 16 residues long. V gave up 5 bases and J gave up 2 bases; unmatched junction bases: 10.

The V call is TRBV7-2, the J call TRBJ2-5; D unclear. Trimming removed 6 bases at V and 2 bases at J, with 10 bases between. The CDR3 covers 13 residues. The germline gives CDR1 SGHTA, CDR2 FQGNSA. The CDR3 nucleotides read TGTGCCAGCAGTCCCGGACCACAAGAGACCCAGTACTTC. Its translation: CASSPGPQETQYF.

V is TRBV9 and J is TRBJ2-1, with no clear D. Germline CDR1 reads SGDLS; CDR2 reads YYNGEE. Deletions cut 0 bases from V and 0 bases from J, with 10 bases between. The CDR3 runs to 16 residues. CDR3 amino acids: CASSVGVGFSYNEQFF. CDR3 sequence (DNA): TGTGCCAGCAGCGTAGGTGTCGGGTTCTCCTACAATGAGCAGTTCTTC.

The V and J genes are TRBV7-2 and TRBJ1-5; the D is unclear. Trimming left V 6 bases short and J 3 bases short, with 6 bases between. Germline assignment: CDR1 SGHTA and CDR2 FQGNSA. This CDR3 comprises 12 residues. CDR3 sequence (DNA): TGTGCCAGCAGTGAGTTCAATCAGCCCCAGCATTTT. The encoded protein is CASSEFNQPQHF.

The sample holds a few counts of this clonotype. This chain joins TRBV27 and TRBJ2-7, with 7 bases identical to TRBD1. Germline lookup yields CDR1 MNHEY and CDR2 SMNVEV (reference sequence). The CDR3 covers 14 residues. V dropped 5 bases and J dropped 3; count of bases not matched to a gene: 7. The CDR3 sequence is CASSPTGPSYEQYF. The CDR3 DNA reads as TGTGCCAGCAGTCCGACAGGGCCAAGCTACGAGCAGTACTTC.

This clonotype turned up a few times. The chain couples TRBV7-8 to TRBJ2-3; 8 nucleotides align to TRBD2. There are 14 residues in the CDR3. Germline CDR1 and CDR2: SGHVS and FQNEAQ. The V and J ends lost 5 bases and 3 bases, in that order; junction bases with no gene match: 4. The CDR3 bases are TGTGCCAGCAGCCTCGGGAGGGGTACAGATACGCAGTATTTT. Translating it yields CASSLGRGTDTQYF.

This clonotype is classed as medium-sized. The chain combines TRBV5-4 with TRBJ2-7, with D possibly matching TRBD2 (5 bases). The CDR3 runs 13 residues. CDR1 is SGHNT and CDR2 is YYREEE in the germline V gene (reference sequence). Trimming left V 4 bases short and J 1 base short, with 9 bases between. The CDR3 sequence is CASSPGESYEQYF. The CDR3 DNA is TGTGCCAGCAGCCCCGGGGAGTCCTACGAGCAGTACTTC.